A single sample is the source of the 27 T cell receptor beta chains below, sequenced in a study of post-analysis software for immune sequencing data. Findings and limits, study-wide: Patients had higher frequencies than controls of about five TRBV segments, including TRBV5-6, TRBV5-1 and TRBV20-1.

Their recognized antigens are unknown. The authors incorporated unique molecular identifiers into the TCR beta cDNA libraries. Each CDR3 protein gets one entry after TCRdb re-called the PCR reads with MiXCR. The sample yields some 800,000 distinct CDR3 sequences, 40% to 55% seen once. The specimen sequenced was blood. Receptors originate from a girl aged 10-17 years with multiple sclerosis.

The chain joins TRBV3-1 to TRBJ2-1; 9 bases map to TRBD2. The J segment lost 7 bases and the V segment lost 4 bases, leaving 8 bases of the junction unmatched. The CDR3 spans 15 residues. Germline CDR1 is LGHDT and CDR2 is YNNKEL (reference sequence). Here the CDR3 DNA reads TGTGCCAGCAGCCCCGGGACTAGCAGATTGAATGAGCAGTTCTTC. Translation: CASSPGTSRLNEQFF.

The chain couples TRBV5-6 to TRBJ2-1; D assignment may be TRBD1 or TRBD2 (6 bases each). Trimming took 4 bases from V and 6 from J, leaving 17 bases between them. CDR1 is SGHDT, CDR2 YYEEEE, per germline. The CDR3 has 15 residues. CDR3: CASSTGLKGGNEQFF. DNA for the CDR3: TGTGCCAGCAGCACAGGACTTAAGGGGGGCAATGAGCAGTTCTTC. Using reference TRBV5-6 and TRBJ2-1 for the parts outside the CDR3, the full variable domain is DAGVTQSPTHLIKTRGQQVTLRCSPKSGHDTVSWYQQALGQGPQFIFQYYEEEERQRGNFPDRFSGHQFPNYSSELNVNALLLGDSALYLCASSTGLKGGNEQFFGPGTRLTVL.

This clonotype turned up a few times. The rearrangement joins TRBV12-3 or TRBV12-4 to TRBJ2-7; the match to TRBD2 covers 11 bases. The CDR3 spans 16 residues. V lost 4 bases and J lost 2; bases outside the gene matches: 7. The CDR3 protein is CASSSLAGGPTYEQYF. CDR3 nucleotide sequence: TGTGCCAGCAGTTCCTTAGCGGGAGGGCCGACCTACGAGCAGTACTTC.

The rearrangement links TRBV29-1 to TRBJ1-2; TRBD1 matches 11 bases. Germline V gene lookup returns CDR1 SQVTM and CDR2 ANQGSEA. V was pared by 6 bases and J by 4 bases, with 19 bases of the junction left unmatched. This CDR3 spans 18 amino acids. The CDR3 here is CSVPGTGGDPESPYGYTF. The CDR3 DNA reads TGCAGCGTGCCCGGGACAGGGGGAGACCCAGAGTCACCCTATGGCTACACCTTC.

Details on this clonotype: The missing conserved phenylalanine or tryptophan at the end of this CDR3 makes a read error likely. The chain has TRBV4-3 and TRBJ1-2; 7 nucleotides match TRBD1. Germline values: CDR1 LGHNA, CDR2 YSLEER. With V trimmed by 0 bases and J by 5 bases, 9 bases remained unmatched. The CDR3 is 16 residues long. Here the CDR3 DNA reads TGCGCCAGCAGCCAAGATACCTCGGGACAGTCTTATGGCTACACCGTC. It specifies CASSQDTSGQSYGYTV.

This chain joins TRBV28 and TRBJ1-6, with 8 nucleotides matching TRBD1. The CDR3 length is 15 residues. V trimming: 2 bases; J trimming: 8 bases; junction bases outside the gene matches: 5. CDR1 and CDR2 from the germline V gene are MDHEN and SYDVKM. This CDR3 is CASSLDRGVDSPLHF. DNA for the CDR3: TGTGCCAGCAGTTTAGACAGGGGCGTCGATTCACCCCTCCACTTT. Filled out from reference TRBV28 and TRBJ1-6, the complete variable domain reads DVKVTQSSRYLVKRTGEKVFLECVQDMDHENMFWYRQDPGLGLRLIYFSYDVKMKEKGDIPEGYSVSREKKERFSLILESASTNQTSMYLCASSLDRGVDSPLHFGNGTRLTVT.

As for this clonotype: One end of the junction does not line up with germline, which may come from a read error. This chain links TRBV5-1 with TRBJ2-7; the D gene is possibly TRBD2 (5 bases). This CDR3 is built from 11 residues. Germline assignment: CDR1 SGHRS and CDR2 YFSETQ. CDR3 amino acids: CASNLGAEQYF. In nucleotides, the CDR3 is TGCGCCAGCAACTTGGGAGCCGAGCAGTACTTC.

This clonotype showed up just a few times. The chain couples TRBV20-1 to TRBJ2-4, with D possibly being TRBD2 (6 bases). The CDR3 runs 14 residues. In germline, CDR1 is DFQATT, CDR2 SNEGSKA (reference sequence). The V gene lost 6 bases and the J gene lost 2 bases, with 14 bases spanning the gap. CDR3 bases: TGCAGTGCAGCCCCCGGGAGACCCAAAAACATTCAGTACTTC. It is translated as CSAAPGRPKNIQYF.

The chain has TRBV5-1 and TRBJ2-7; tentative D call: TRBD1 (6 bases). Trimming cost V 4 bases and J 4 bases, with 15 bases left between them. The CDR3 runs to 14 residues. Germline V lookup: CDR1 SGHRS, CDR2 YFSETQ. CDR3 sequence (DNA): TGCGCCAGCAGCCGGGACACTGGCGCTTACGAGCAGTACTTC. The encoded protein is CASSRDTGAYEQYF.

The chain carries TRBV6-4 and TRBJ2-1; maybe TRBD2 (5 bases). Between the trimmed V and J ends, which lost 2 bases and 7 bases, there was a span of 15 bases. The germline V gene encodes CDR1 MRHNA and CDR2 SNTAGT. The CDR3 is 15 amino acids. In nucleotides, the CDR3 is TGTGCCAGCAGTGACAGGGTAGCTCGAGGGAATGAGCAGTTCTTC. It specifies CASSDRVARGNEQFF.

This clonotype was observed a handful of times. The chain recombines TRBV29-1 with TRBJ2-4; 9 bases map to TRBD2. The J call may be mistaken, given a closer DNA end match to TRBJ2-5. Per germline, CDR1 SQVTM and CDR2 ANQGSEA. The CDR3 is 15 amino acids. CDR3 protein: CSVEVAGAPQETQYF. The CDR3 nucleotides read TGCAGCGTTGAAGTAGCGGGAGCCCCCCAAGAGACCCAGTACTTC.

The CDR3 spells CASSYYLQVTDTQYF. The CDR3 bases are TGTGCCAGCAGTTACTATTTGCAGGTAACAGATACGCAGTATTTT. The J gene is TRBJ2-3, the V gene TRBV6-2 or TRBV6-3; D unclear. From germline, CDR1 is MNHEY and CDR2 SVGEGT. The CDR3 loop spans 15 amino acids. V shed 1 base and J shed 3 bases, with 11 bases lying between them.

V is TRBV20-1 and J is TRBJ2-4, with TRBD1 matching 10 bases. V lost 6 bases and J lost 5; bases outside the gene matches: 4. Germline-derived CDR1 and CDR2 are DFQATT and SNEGSKA (reference sequence). The CDR3 has 13 residues. CDR3 sequence: CSATGTGENIQYF. The CDR3 coding sequence is TGCAGTGCCACCGGGACAGGGGAAAACATTCAGTACTTC.

This rearrangement joins TRBV27 to TRBJ2-1; D may be TRBD1 (5 bases). The tail of the sequence fits TRBJ2-7 better, so the J call may be wrong. The CDR3 is made up of 15 amino acids. The germline CDR1 and CDR2 sequences are MNHEY and SMNVEV (reference sequence). CDR3 sequence: CASSLFQGSYNEQYF. CDR3 nucleotides: TGTGCCAGCAGTTTATTTCAGGGCTCCTACAATGAGCAGTACTTC.

The chain carries TRBV12-3 or TRBV12-4 and TRBJ2-1, with D possibly matching TRBD1 (6 bases). CDR3 length: 13 residues. V lost 4 bases and J lost 4, with 8 bases in between. CDR3 region: CASSSGAYNEQFF. The CDR3 DNA reads TGTGCCAGCAGTTCAGGGGCGTACAATGAGCAGTTCTTC.

This clonotype was detected only once. The chain uses TRBV18 and TRBJ1-5; 10 bases are shared with TRBD1. With V trimmed by 6 bases and J by 0 bases, 8 bases remained unmatched. The CDR3 covers 17 residues. Looked up from germline, CDR1 is KGHSH and CDR2 is LQKENI. The CDR3 nucleotides are TGTGCCAGCTCTTCGACAGGGGGCTCTCATAGCAATCAGCCCCAGCATTTT. It is translated as CASSSTGGSHSNQPQHF.

The V and J genes are TRBV20-1 and TRBJ1-2; D unclear. The length of the CDR3 is 13 residues. V gave up 5 bases and J gave up 8 bases, with 18 bases separating them. The V gene's germline CDR1 is DFQATT and CDR2 SNEGSKA (reference sequence). The DNA for the CDR3 is TGCAGTGCTCCTACCAGTCGTTCGGGGGGCTACACCTTC. Protein: CSAPTSRSGGYTF.

The J gene is TRBJ2-5, the V gene TRBV7-9; the match to TRBD2 covers 14 bases. Judging by the DNA end, TRBJ2-7 fits better; the J call may be wrong. This CDR3 spans 20 amino acids. Germline loops: CDR1 SEHNR, CDR2 FQNEAQ (reference sequence). CDR3 sequence: CASSSPAAGTSGSVNYEQYF. CDR3 DNA: TGTGCCAGCAGCTCGCCCGCGGCCGGGACTAGCGGGAGTGTAAATTACGAGCAGTACTTC.

V is TRBV29-1 and J is TRBJ2-7; possible D gene TRBD1, 5 bases. The CDR3 has 12 amino acids. The germline gives CDR1 SQVTM, CDR2 ANQGSEA. V shed 8 bases and J shed 0 bases, with 11 bases lying between them. This CDR3 reads CSSIGDSYEQYF. CDR3 nucleotide sequence: TGCAGCTCCATAGGGGACTCCTACGAGCAGTACTTC.

The genes are TRBV7-9 and TRBJ2-7; no clear D gene. V was shortened by 5 bases and J by 3 bases, with 20 bases between the two germline ends. This CDR3 region has 16 residues. Germline lookup yields CDR1 SEHNR and CDR2 FQNEAQ (reference sequence). The CDR3 spells CASSPPVRDFYYEQYF. Written as DNA, the CDR3 is TGTGCCAGCAGCCCCCCCGTTCGAGACTTTTACTACGAGCAGTACTTC.

This clonotype was seen more than once but under ten times. This chain links TRBV19 with TRBJ2-7; D uncertain. V lost 3 bases and J lost 0, with 9 bases in between. CDR1 is LNHDA and CDR2 is SQIVND in the germline V gene (reference sequence). The CDR3 consists of 14 residues. CDR3 residues: CASSIGRSSYEQYF. The CDR3 coding sequence is TGTGCCAGTAGTATTGGCAGGAGCTCCTACGAGCAGTACTTC.

The chain is built from TRBV5-1 and TRBJ2-5; 8 bases agree with TRBD1. This CDR3 spans 17 amino acids. Germline lookup yields CDR1 SGHRS and CDR2 YFSETQ. V lost 4 bases and J lost 0; bases outside the gene matches: 11. The chain's CDR3 is CASSPDGQGAYQETQYF. CDR3 sequence (DNA): TGCGCCAGCAGCCCCGACGGGCAGGGGGCGTACCAAGAGACCCAGTACTTC.

This sequence joins TRBV10-2 and TRBJ2-1; 8 positions agree with TRBD1. Looked up from germline, CDR1 is WSHSY and CDR2 is SAAADI. Trimming took 2 bases from V and 8 from J; bases not matched to a gene: 5. CDR3 size: 14 residues. This CDR3 is CASSETGGRDEQFF. The CDR3, as DNA: TGCGCCAGCAGTGAGACAGGGGGGCGAGATGAGCAGTTCTTC.

This clonotype was found a few times. The genes are TRBV29-1 and TRBJ2-6; D call uncertain. CDR1 and CDR2 (germline): SQVTM, ANQGSEA. V lost 2 bases and J lost 1, with 9 bases in between. The CDR3 length is 15 residues. The CDR3 DNA reads as TGCAGCGTTGAATGGGCCCATTCTGGGGCCAACGTCCTGACTTTC. Residues: CSVEWAHSGANVLTF.

This clonotype has more than one count but fewer than ten. The V and J genes are TRBV9 and TRBJ2-7; 10 bases are shared with TRBD2. The germline CDR1 and CDR2 sequences are SGDLS and YYNGEE. Germline trimming cut 0 bases from V and 12 bases from J; bases unmatched to any gene: 15. The CDR3 contains 16 residues. CDR3: CASSVEPAVAGGPWYF. The CDR3 DNA reads TGTGCCAGCAGCGTAGAGCCGGCGGTAGCGGGAGGACCCTGGTACTTC. Full variable domain (remainder filled in from reference TRBV9 and TRBJ2-7): DSGVTQTPKHLITATGQRVTLRCSPRSGDLSVYWYQQSLDQGLQFLIQYYNGEERAKGNILERFSAQQFPDLHSELNLSSLELGDSALYFCASSVEPAVAGGPWYFGPGTRLTVT.

The genes are TRBV12-3 or TRBV12-4 and TRBJ2-5; D remains unclear. The CDR3 consists of 16 residues. The germline V and J ends were trimmed by 3 bases and 3 bases, with 17 bases remaining between them. The DNA of the CDR3 is TGTGCCAGCAGTTTGCTTACAGTGGGTGGAAAAGAGACCCAGTACTTC. Its protein product is CASSLLTVGGKETQYF.

The V gene is TRBV28, the J gene TRBJ1-2; perhaps TRBD1 as D (5 bases). CDR1 is MDHEN and CDR2 is SYDVKM in the germline V gene. Deletions cut 6 bases from V and 4 bases from J, with 15 bases between. This CDR3 region has 14 residues. The CDR3 region is CASSPSGRAYGYTF. The CDR3 region has the DNA TGTGCCAGCAGCCCCTCAGGGAGGGCCTATGGCTACACCTTC.